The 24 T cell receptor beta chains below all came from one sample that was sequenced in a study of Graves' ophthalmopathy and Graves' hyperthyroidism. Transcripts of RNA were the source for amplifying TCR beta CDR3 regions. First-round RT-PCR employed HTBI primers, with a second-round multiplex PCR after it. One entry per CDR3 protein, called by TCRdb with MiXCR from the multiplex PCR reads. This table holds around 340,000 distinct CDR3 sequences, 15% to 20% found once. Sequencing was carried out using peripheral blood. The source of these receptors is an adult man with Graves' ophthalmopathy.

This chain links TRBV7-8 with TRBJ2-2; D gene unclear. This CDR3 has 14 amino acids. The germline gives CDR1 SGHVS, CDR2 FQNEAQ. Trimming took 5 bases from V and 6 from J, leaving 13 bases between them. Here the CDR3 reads CASSIDSWAGELFF. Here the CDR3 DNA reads TGTGCCAGCAGCATAGACTCGTGGGCCGGGGAGCTGTTTTTT. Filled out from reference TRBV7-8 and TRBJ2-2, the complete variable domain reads GAGVSQSPRYKVAKRGQDVALRCDPISGHVSLFWYQQALGQGPEFLTYFQNEAQLDKSGLPSDRFFAERPEGSVSTLKIQRTQQEDSAVYLCASSIDSWAGELFFGEGSRLTVL.

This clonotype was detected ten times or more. CDR3 region: CASSLAATGELFF. For the CDR3, the DNA is TGTGCCAGCAGTTTAGCAGCGACCGGGGAGCTGTTTTTT. The chain is built from TRBV12-3 or TRBV12-4 and TRBJ2-2, with no clear D. CDR3 size: 13 residues. With 0 bases removed from V and 5 bases from J, the gap between germline ends came to 4 bases.

In DNA form, the CDR3 reads TGTGCCAGCAGTCCTAATTTTAATCAGCCCCAGCATTTT. This translates into CASSPNFNQPQHF. The rearrangement links TRBV6-1 to TRBJ1-5; D is undetermined. This CDR3 has 13 amino acids. Germline CDR1 MNHNS, CDR2 SASEGT. V shed 5 bases and J shed 4 bases, with 9 bases lying between them.

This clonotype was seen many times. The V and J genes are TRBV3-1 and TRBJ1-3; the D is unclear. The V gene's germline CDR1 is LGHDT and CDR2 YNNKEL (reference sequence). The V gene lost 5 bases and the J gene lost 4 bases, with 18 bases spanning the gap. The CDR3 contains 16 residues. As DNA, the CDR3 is TGTGCCAGCAGCGACGCCTTATCGATGGAAGGAAACACCATATATTTT. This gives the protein CASSDALSMEGNTIYF.

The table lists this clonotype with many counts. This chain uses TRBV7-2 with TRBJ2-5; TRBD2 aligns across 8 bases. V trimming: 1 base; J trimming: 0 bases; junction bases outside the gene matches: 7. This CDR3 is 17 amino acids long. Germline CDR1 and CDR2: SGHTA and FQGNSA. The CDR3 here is CASSLVGGGGNQETQYF. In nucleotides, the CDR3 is TGTGCCAGCAGCTTAGTTGGTGGCGGGGGGAACCAAGAGACCCAGTACTTC. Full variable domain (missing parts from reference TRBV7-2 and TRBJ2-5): GAGVSQSPSNKVTEKGKDVELRCDPISGHTALYWYRQSLGQGLEFLIYFQGNSAPDKSGLPSDRFSAERTGGSVSTLTIQRTQQEDSAVYLCASSLVGGGGNQETQYFGPGTRLLVL.

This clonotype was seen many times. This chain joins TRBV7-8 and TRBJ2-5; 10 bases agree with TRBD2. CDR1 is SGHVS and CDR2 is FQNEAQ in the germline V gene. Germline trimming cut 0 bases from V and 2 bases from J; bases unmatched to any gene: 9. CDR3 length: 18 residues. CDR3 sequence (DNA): TGTGCCAGCAGCTTAGCTAGGGCTAGCGGGGGACTTCAAGAGACCCAGTACTTC. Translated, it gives CASSLARASGGLQETQYF.

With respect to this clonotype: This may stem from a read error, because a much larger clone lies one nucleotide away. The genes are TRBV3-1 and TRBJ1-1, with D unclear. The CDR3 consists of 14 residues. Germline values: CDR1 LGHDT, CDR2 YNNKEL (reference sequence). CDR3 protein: CASNQDSSGTEAFF. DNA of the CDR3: TGTGCCAGCAACCAAGATTCCTCGGGCACTGAAGCTTTCTTT.

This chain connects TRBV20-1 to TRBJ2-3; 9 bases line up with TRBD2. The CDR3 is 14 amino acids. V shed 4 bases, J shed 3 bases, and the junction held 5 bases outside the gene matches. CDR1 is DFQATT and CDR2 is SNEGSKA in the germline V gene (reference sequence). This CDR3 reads CSATGTSMTDTQYF. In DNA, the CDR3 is TGCAGTGCTACCGGGACTAGCATGACAGATACGCAGTATTTT.

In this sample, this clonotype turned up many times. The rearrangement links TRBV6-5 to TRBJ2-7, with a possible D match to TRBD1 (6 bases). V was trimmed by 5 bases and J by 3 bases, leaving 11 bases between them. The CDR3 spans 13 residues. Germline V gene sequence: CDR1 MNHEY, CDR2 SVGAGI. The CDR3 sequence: CASSRDMDYEQYF. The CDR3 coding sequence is TGTGCCAGCAGTAGGGACATGGACTACGAGCAGTACTTC.

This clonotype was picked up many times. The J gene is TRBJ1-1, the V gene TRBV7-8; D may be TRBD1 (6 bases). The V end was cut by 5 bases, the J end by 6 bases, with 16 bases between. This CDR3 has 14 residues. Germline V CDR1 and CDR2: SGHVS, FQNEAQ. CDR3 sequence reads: CASSPVRGSAEAFF. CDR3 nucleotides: TGTGCCAGCAGCCCAGTAAGGGGGAGCGCTGAAGCTTTCTTT.

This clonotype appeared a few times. CDR3 sequence reads: CAIRTPGTSGSYEQYF. CDR3 coding DNA: TGTGCCATCCGTACTCCCGGGACTAGCGGGTCCTACGAGCAGTACTTC. The J gene is TRBJ2-7, the V gene TRBV10-3; TRBD2 agrees at 12 bases. Trimming took 8 bases from V and 1 from J; bases not matched to a gene: 9. The CDR3 runs 16 residues. Looked up from germline, CDR1 is ENHRY and CDR2 is SYGVKD.

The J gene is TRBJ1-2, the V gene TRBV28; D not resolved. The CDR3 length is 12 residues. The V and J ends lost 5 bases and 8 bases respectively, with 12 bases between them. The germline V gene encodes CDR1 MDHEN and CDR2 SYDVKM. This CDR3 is CASSTLGGGYTF. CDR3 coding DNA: TGTGCCAGCAGTACCCTTGGAGGAGGCTACACCTTC.

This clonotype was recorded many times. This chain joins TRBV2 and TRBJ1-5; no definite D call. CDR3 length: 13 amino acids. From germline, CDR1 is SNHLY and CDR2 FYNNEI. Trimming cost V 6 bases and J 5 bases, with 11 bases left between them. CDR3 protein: CASRPEVDQPQHF. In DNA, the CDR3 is TGTGCCAGCAGACCCGAGGTTGATCAGCCCCAGCATTTT.

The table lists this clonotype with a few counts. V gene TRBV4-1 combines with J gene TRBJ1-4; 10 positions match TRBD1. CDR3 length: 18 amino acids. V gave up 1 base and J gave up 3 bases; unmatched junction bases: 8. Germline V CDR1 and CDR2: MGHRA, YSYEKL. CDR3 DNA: TGCGCCAGCAGCCAAGCGACAGGGGGCCCAGCGGCTAATGAAAAACTGTTTTTT. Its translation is CASSQATGGPAANEKLFF.

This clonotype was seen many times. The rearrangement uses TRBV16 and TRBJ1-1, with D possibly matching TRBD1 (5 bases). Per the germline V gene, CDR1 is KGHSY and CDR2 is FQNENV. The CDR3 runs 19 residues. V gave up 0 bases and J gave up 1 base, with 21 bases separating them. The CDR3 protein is CASSQSEVQGRIENTEAFF. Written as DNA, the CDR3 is TGTGCCAGCAGCCAATCGGAGGTTCAGGGTCGGATTGAGAACACTGAAGCTTTCTTT.

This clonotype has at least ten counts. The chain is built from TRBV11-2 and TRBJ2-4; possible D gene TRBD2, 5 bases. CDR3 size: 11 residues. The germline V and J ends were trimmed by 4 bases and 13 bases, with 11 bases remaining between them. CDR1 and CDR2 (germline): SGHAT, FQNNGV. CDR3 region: CASSSGSSQYF. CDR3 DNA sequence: TGTGCCAGCAGCTCGGGGTCGAGCCAGTACTTC.

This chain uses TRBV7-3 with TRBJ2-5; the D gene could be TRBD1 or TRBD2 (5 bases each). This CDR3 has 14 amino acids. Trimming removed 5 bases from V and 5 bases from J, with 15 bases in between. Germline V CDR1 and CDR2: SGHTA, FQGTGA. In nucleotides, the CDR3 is TGTGCCAGCAGCCCCAATGGGGGTCGGGAGACCCAGTACTTC. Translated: CASSPNGGRETQYF.

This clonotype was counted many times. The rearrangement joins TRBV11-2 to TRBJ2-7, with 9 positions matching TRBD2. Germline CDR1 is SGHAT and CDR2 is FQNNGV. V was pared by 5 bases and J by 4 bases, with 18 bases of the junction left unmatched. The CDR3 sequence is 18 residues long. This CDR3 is CASSRPRTGLANVYEQYF. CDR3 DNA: TGTGCCAGCAGCAGACCCCGAACGGGACTAGCTAATGTGTACGAGCAGTACTTC.

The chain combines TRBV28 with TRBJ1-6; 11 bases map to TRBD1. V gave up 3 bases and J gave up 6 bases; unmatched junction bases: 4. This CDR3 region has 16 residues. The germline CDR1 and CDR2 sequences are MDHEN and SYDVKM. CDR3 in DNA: TGTGCCAGCAGTTTGTACGGGACAGGGGGTAATTCACCCCTCCACTTT. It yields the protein CASSLYGTGGNSPLHF. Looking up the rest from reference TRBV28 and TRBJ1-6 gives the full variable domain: DVKVTQSSRYLVKRTGEKVFLECVQDMDHENMFWYRQDPGLGLRLIYFSYDVKMKEKGDIPEGYSVSREKKERFSLILESASTNQTSMYLCASSLYGTGGNSPLHFGNGTRLTVT.

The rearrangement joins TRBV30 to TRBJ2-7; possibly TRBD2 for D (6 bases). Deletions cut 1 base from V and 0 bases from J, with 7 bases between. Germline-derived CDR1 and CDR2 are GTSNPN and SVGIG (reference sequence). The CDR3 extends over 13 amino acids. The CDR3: CAWSEDYSYEQYF. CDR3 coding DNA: TGTGCCTGGAGTGAGGACTACTCCTACGAGCAGTACTTC.

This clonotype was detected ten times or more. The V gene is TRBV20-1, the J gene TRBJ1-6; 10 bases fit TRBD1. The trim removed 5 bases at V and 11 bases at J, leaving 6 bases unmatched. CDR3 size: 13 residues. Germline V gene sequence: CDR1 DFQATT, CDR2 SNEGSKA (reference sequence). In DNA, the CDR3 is TGCAGTGCTGTGACAGGGGGCGGCCCACCCCTCCACTTT. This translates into CSAVTGGGPPLHF.

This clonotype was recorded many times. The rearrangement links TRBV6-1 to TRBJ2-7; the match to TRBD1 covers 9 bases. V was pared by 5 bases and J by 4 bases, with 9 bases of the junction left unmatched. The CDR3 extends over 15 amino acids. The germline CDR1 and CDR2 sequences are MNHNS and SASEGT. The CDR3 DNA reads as TGTGCCAGCAGTCGCCCCGGGACAGGGTCGTACGAGCAGTACTTC. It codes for CASSRPGTGSYEQYF.

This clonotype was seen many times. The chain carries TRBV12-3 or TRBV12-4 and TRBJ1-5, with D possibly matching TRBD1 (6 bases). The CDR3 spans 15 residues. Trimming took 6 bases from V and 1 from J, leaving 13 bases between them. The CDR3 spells CASRAGHLSNQPQHF. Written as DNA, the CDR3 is TGTGCCAGCAGAGCGGGACACCTAAGCAATCAGCCCCAGCATTTT.

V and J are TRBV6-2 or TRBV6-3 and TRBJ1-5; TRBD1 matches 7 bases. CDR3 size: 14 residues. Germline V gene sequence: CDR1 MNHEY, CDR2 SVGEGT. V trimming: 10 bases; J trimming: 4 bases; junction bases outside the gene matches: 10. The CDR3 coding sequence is TGTGCCACCCTCCGGGACAGTCGAAATCAGCCCCAGCATTTT. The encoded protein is CATLRDSRNQPQHF.